The text below deals with one T cell receptor (beta chain). The PCR made use of 60 Vbeta and 13 Jbeta primers. TCRdb's table, derived via immunoSEQ multiplex PCR, lists solely in-frame clones and lacks some. The table shows hundreds of thousands of clones, with over 80% occurring only once. Trimming left V 0 bases short and J 3 bases short, with 13 bases between. The germline V gene encodes CDR1 LNHNV and CDR2 YYDKDF (reference sequence). The CDR3 runs to 16 residues. This entry comes from a study of cytomegalovirus exposure and HLA in healthy donors. Each of the donors was a healthy bone marrow donor. These donors counted as nominally healthy when sampled, but unrecorded immune exposures were likely.

The chain joins TRBV15 to TRBJ2-3; the D gene is possibly TRBD2 (5 bases). The sample consisted of PBMCs. The source of this sequence is a boy aged 2-15 years in good health and CMV-seronegative. The CDR3 is CATSREGGPGTDTQYF. The CDR3 DNA reads TGTGCCACCAGCAGAGAGGGCGGGCCTGGGACAGATACGCAGTATTTT.